Listed below are T cell receptor beta chains from one sample, sequenced in a study of post-analysis software for immune sequencing data. TCRdb reanalysed the PCR reads using MiXCR and keeps one entry per CDR3 protein. There are around 260,000 distinct CDR3 sequences in the sample; less than 40% occur only once, and around 4.8% lies in the top ten. The sample consisted of blood. Receptors originate from a girl aged 10-17 years with multiple sclerosis. Both conserved end residues are part of each CDR3. The D gene is left open where the match is weak. For some rows the clone size is stated as once, few or many, or as a class when expanded; others skip it.

d_call j_call clone_size v_call cdr3_nt cdr3_aa
- TRBJ2-1 - TRBV13 TGTGCCAGCAGCTTATTACCAGCAGCCTACAATGAGCAGTTCTTC CASSLLPAAYNEQFF
TRBD2 TRBJ2-5 many TRBV7-9 TGTGCCAGCCAAACGAGCGGGGGGGCCTCTGAGACCCAGTACTTC CASQTSGGASETQYF
- TRBJ2-3 many TRBV10-3 TGTGCCACCAAGGCCAATAATACGCAGTATTTT CATKANNTQYF
- TRBJ1-5 - TRBV5-1 TGCGCCAGCAGCTTTGACAGTCCCGATCAGCCCCAGCATTTT CASSFDSPDQPQHF
- TRBJ1-1 - TRBV5-1 TGCGCCAGCAGCTTGGCTGGGACACGGAATACTGAAGCTTTCTTT CASSLAGTRNTEAFF
TRBD2 TRBJ2-1 once TRBV20-1 TGCAGTGCTCGCCACGTAGCGGGAGGGTCTCCCAATGAGCAGTTCTTC CSARHVAGGSPNEQFF
- TRBJ2-5 few TRBV5-1 TGCGCCAGCAGCCCGAATGCGGAATCGGCCAATTTGGAGACCCAGTACTTC CASSPNAESANLETQYF
TRBD2 TRBJ2-3 once TRBV7-7 TGTGCTAGCAGCCCCAGACTAGCGGCAGCGGGAGATACGCAGTATTTT CASSPRLAAAGDTQYF
TRBD2 TRBJ2-1 - TRBV5-6 TGTGCCAGCACCCATTTCAGCGGGAGTGGGGGTGAGCAGTTCTTC CASTHFSGSGGEQFF
TRBD1 TRBJ2-2 few TRBV12-3/TRBV12-4 TGTGCCAGCAGTTTCCGGCCAGGGGGCAACACCGGGGAGCTGTTTTTT CASSFRPGGNTGELFF
TRBD2 TRBJ2-1 many TRBV5-1 TGCGCCAGCAGCTCCGCCGGGACTAGCGGGAGGAGCTCCTACAATGAGCAGTTCTTC CASSSAGTSGRSSYNEQFF
TRBD2 TRBJ2-3 few TRBV6-1 TGTGCCAGCAGTGAAGAGTTTATGCGGGGGTACGCCTGGGATACGCAGTATTTT CASSEEFMRGYAWDTQYF
- TRBJ2-1 - TRBV5-1 TGCGCCAGCAGCCCTGGACACAATGGGCAGTTCTTC CASSPGHNGQFF
- TRBJ1-2 many TRBV12-3/TRBV12-4 TGTGCCAGCAGCCCGGAGGGGACGGGAAAGAACTATGGCTACACCTTC CASSPEGTGKNYGYTF
- TRBJ1-1 many TRBV29-1 TGCAGCGCCCCAGGACAGATGAACACTGAAGCTTTCTTT CSAPGQMNTEAFF
- TRBJ2-2 few TRBV7-3 TGTGCCAGCAGCTTGTCCAGGGATAATACCGGGGAGCTGTTTTTT CASSLSRDNTGELFF
- TRBJ1-5 - TRBV20-1 TGCAGTGCTAGTTCAGGGATAGGTCAGCCCCAGCATTTT CSASSGIGQPQHF
TRBD1 TRBJ1-2 many TRBV12-3/TRBV12-4 TGTGCCAGCACCTTTTCGACAGGGAACTATGGCTACACCTTC CASTFSTGNYGYTF
- TRBJ2-5 few TRBV7-2 TGTGCCAGCAGCCCGGACAGCCAGGGAGAGACCCAGTACTTC CASSPDSQGETQYF
- TRBJ1-1 - TRBV2 TGTGCCAGCGGACACCCGAACACTGAAGCTTTCTTT CASGHPNTEAFF
- TRBJ1-4 many TRBV15 TGTGCCACCAGCCCGGCCGGGACGAGGAGTGAAAAACTGTTTTTT CATSPAGTRSEKLFF
- TRBJ1-6 - TRBV27 TGTGCCAGCTCCCGAGAGGGCTCCTATAATTCACCCCTCCACTTT CASSREGSYNSPLHF
TRBD1 TRBJ1-6 many TRBV6-5 TGTGCCAGCAGTTCGCGACAGGGTTCAAATTCACCCCTCCACTTT CASSSRQGSNSPLHF
- TRBJ2-2 few TRBV6-1 TGTGCCAGCATCGTCGGAGCGAACACCGGGGAGCTGTTTTTT CASIVGANTGELFF
- TRBJ2-5 - TRBV28 TGTGCCAGCAGACGAATCCAGGGTGGGCGAGAGACCCAGTACTTC CASRRIQGGRETQYF
- TRBJ1-3 few TRBV20-1 TGCAGTGCTAGAGACGGAGGACCGCTCTCTGGAAACACCATATATTTT CSARDGGPLSGNTIYF
TRBD1 TRBJ2-4 many TRBV6-5 TGTGCCAGCAGACGACAGGGGGCGAACATTCAGTACTTC CASRRQGANIQYF
- TRBJ1-5 few TRBV3-1 TGTGCCAGCAGCCAAGGAGTTACCAATCAGCCCCAGCATTTT CASSQGVTNQPQHF
TRBD2 TRBJ2-7 - TRBV6-5 TGTGCCAGCAGTTACTCGAGGGGACTAGCGGGCCTACCCTACGAGCAGTACTTC CASSYSRGLAGLPYEQYF
- TRBJ2-3 once TRBV6-4 TGTGCCAGCAGTGACTCGATGTGGGGAAGCACGGATACGCAGTATTTT CASSDSMWGSTDTQYF
- TRBJ2-7 - TRBV7-6 TGTGCCAGCAGCCAAGCCGGGCCTCCCTTAGGGGCCTACGAGCAGTACTTC CASSQAGPPLGAYEQYF
TRBD1 TRBJ2-1 - TRBV3-1 TGTGCCAGCAACCAAGGGGGCTCCAGAGCCGCGTTCTTC CASNQGGSRAAFF
- TRBJ1-1 - TRBV7-6 TGTGCCAGCAGCTTAGAGAGTCAGGGGTTAGCTTTCTTT CASSLESQGLAFF
TRBD1 TRBJ2-7 - TRBV20-1 TGCAGTGCCAGATGGCGGGACAGGAGCTACGAGCAGTACTTC CSARWRDRSYEQYF
- TRBJ2-1 many TRBV4-1 TGCGCCAGCAGCTGGAGGGTGGCTAATACAGGGGACTCCTACAATGAGCAGTTCTTC CASSWRVANTGDSYNEQFF
- TRBJ1-5 few TRBV2 TGTGCCAGCAGGGAAGACAGGTTAGGCAATCAGCCCCAGCATTTT CASREDRLGNQPQHF
TRBD2 TRBJ2-5 - TRBV6-4 TGTGCCGGCAGTGACGGTCTAGCGGGACAAGAGACCCAGTACTTT CAGSDGLAGQETQYF